This record looks at one T cell receptor beta chain sequence and its context. What it binds is not known. The data were taken from a study of shared clonotypes between healthy human individuals. Findings and caveats of the study: Donor scarcity curtailed the genetic and exposure-history diversity represented herein. The study generally estimated greater richness for naive than memory subsets.

TCRdb keeps only in-frame clones here, not all; method: immunoSEQ multiplex PCR. This sample has 600,000 to 750,000 clones, with around 91% found just once. CDR3 size: 15 residues. The trim removed 7 bases at V and 3 bases at J, leaving 10 bases unmatched. The germline gives CDR1 SGHVS, CDR2 FQNEAQ. The source of this sequence is a man younger than 35 in good health. Some clones in this sample may be carry-over from other donors' samples. Sequenced: memory CD8+ T cells from PBMCs. Documented subset: CD45RO+ cells pooled with CCR7-negative TemRA cells. The chain combines TRBV7-8 with TRBJ2-5, with 8 bases that match TRBD1. The DNA for the CDR3 is TGTGCCAGCACCCCACATCGGACAGGGAAAGAGACCCAGTACTTC. Translated: CASTPHRTGKETQYF.